Following are 10 T cell receptor beta chains from one sample sequenced in a study of cytomegalovirus exposure and HLA in healthy donors. The study ran its PCR with 60 Vbeta and 13 Jbeta primers. TCRdb keeps only in-frame clones here, not all; method: immunoSEQ multiplex PCR. The data show some 150,000 clones, with around 80% seen just once and roughly 4.3% held by the top ten. Sequenced material: PBMCs. The receptors come from a woman between 35 and 50 years old in good health and CMV-seropositive.

The chain uses TRBV30 and TRBJ1-5, with TRBD1 matching over 7 bases. From germline, CDR1 is GTSNPN and CDR2 SVGIG (reference sequence). Trimming cost V 1 base and J 0 bases; bases outside gene matches: 12. CDR3 size: 18 residues. CDR3 in amino acids: CAWSATGRILFSNQPQHF. The CDR3 DNA reads TGTGCCTGGAGTGCGACAGGGCGAATACTGTTTAGCAATCAGCCCCAGCATTTT.

V usage is TRBV11-2 and J usage is TRBJ1-1; weak D call: TRBD1 (5 bases). The CDR3 is made up of 17 amino acids. Trimming removed 1 base at V and 9 bases at J, with 24 bases between. The germline V gene encodes CDR1 SGHAT and CDR2 FQNNGV. The CDR3 loop is CASSLVRRIIAGQKAFF. The CDR3 nucleotides read TGTGCCAGCAGCTTAGTACGACGGATTATTGCAGGGCAAAAAGCTTTCTTT. Together with reference TRBV11-2 and TRBJ1-1, the CDR3 gives the full variable domain: EAGVAQSPRYKIIEKRQSVAFWCNPISGHATLYWYQQILGQGPKLLIQFQNNGVVDDSQLPKDRFSAERLKGVDSTLKIQPAKLEDSAVYLCASSLVRRIIAGQKAFFGQGTRLTVV.

Concerning this clone: Other DNA variants within this sample encode the same CDR3. This chain uses TRBV28 with TRBJ2-7, with 7 bases that match TRBD2. The CDR3 runs to 16 residues. Germline assignment: CDR1 MDHEN and CDR2 SYDVKM. The J segment lost 3 bases and the V segment lost 3 bases, leaving 11 bases of the junction unmatched. In DNA form, the CDR3 reads TGTGCCAGCAGTTTTCCGAAAGCGGGGTTCGTCTACGAGCAGTACTTC. Its translation is CASSFPKAGFVYEQYF.

This chain connects TRBV28 to TRBJ2-7; 9 nucleotides agree with TRBD2. In germline, CDR1 is MDHEN, CDR2 SYDVKM. Trimming at V came to 4 bases and at J to 2 bases, leaving 15 bases not matched to a gene. The CDR3 extends over 18 amino acids. The CDR3 here is CASSSTGLARARAYEQYF. The CDR3 DNA reads as TGTGCCAGCAGTTCCACTGGACTAGCGCGAGCCAGAGCCTACGAGCAGTACTTC.

The chain has TRBV9 and TRBJ2-3, with TRBD2 matching over 13 bases. Germline lookup yields CDR1 SGDLS and CDR2 YYNGEE. The CDR3 runs to 19 residues. With V trimmed by 0 bases and J by 0 bases, 7 bases remained unmatched. CDR3 residues: CASSVAGLAGAISTDTQYF. The CDR3 nucleotides are TGTGCCAGCAGCGTAGCCGGACTAGCGGGGGCCATAAGCACAGATACGCAGTATTTT.

J is TRBJ2-1 and V is TRBV7-9; TRBD2 agrees at 15 bases. CDR3 size: 15 residues. The V gene's germline CDR1 is SEHNR and CDR2 FQNEAQ (reference sequence). Trimming took 5 bases from V and 10 from J; bases not matched to a gene: 6. The CDR3 coding sequence is TGTGCCAGCAGCGAGGAGGGACTAGCGGGAGGAGAGCAGTTCTTC. Residues: CASSEEGLAGGEQFF.

This sequence joins TRBV10-3 and TRBJ1-6; 8 nucleotides agree with TRBD1. The V gene end was trimmed by 3 bases and the J gene end by 5 bases; junction bases not matched to a gene: 6. The CDR3 has 16 residues. Germline V lookup: CDR1 ENHRY, CDR2 SYGVKD. The CDR3 reads CAISDPGQGDNSPLHF. As DNA, the CDR3 is TGTGCCATCAGTGACCCTGGACAGGGAGATAATTCACCCCTCCACTTT.

V is TRBV14 and J is TRBJ2-3; 13 nucleotides agree with TRBD2. Germline loops: CDR1 SGHDN, CDR2 FVKESK. J gave up 3 bases and V 6 bases, and 3 bases lay outside the gene matches. The length of the CDR3 is 15 residues. The CDR3 nucleotides read TGTGCCAGCAGACTAGCGGGGGGGCCGACAGATACGCAGTATTTT. This translates into CASRLAGGPTDTQYF. The variable domain in full, completed from reference TRBV14 and TRBJ2-3, reads EAGVTQFPSHSVIEKGQTVTLRCDPISGHDNLYWYRRVMGKEIKFLLHFVKESKQDESGMPNNRFLAERTGGTYSTLKVQPAELEDSGVYFCASRLAGGPTDTQYFGPGTRLTVL.

The chain joins TRBV7-8 to TRBJ2-7, with 8 bases aligning to TRBD1. The CDR3 length is 16 residues. The germline V gene encodes CDR1 SGHVS and CDR2 FQNEAQ. Trimming cost V 4 bases and J 5 bases; bases outside gene matches: 13. The CDR3 here is CASSYRQGLGINEQYF. DNA for the CDR3: TGTGCCAGCAGCTACCGACAGGGGTTGGGGATCAACGAGCAGTACTTC.

The chain uses TRBV5-4 and TRBJ2-2; tentative D call: TRBD2 (7 bases). Trimming cost V 4 bases and J 1 base, with 11 bases left between them. Looked up from germline, CDR1 is SGHNT and CDR2 is YYREEE (reference sequence). The CDR3 is made up of 15 amino acids. The CDR3 DNA follows: TGTGCCAGCAGCCCGGGGGGCAAGAACACCGGGGAGCTGTTTTTT. This translates into CASSPGGKNTGELFF.